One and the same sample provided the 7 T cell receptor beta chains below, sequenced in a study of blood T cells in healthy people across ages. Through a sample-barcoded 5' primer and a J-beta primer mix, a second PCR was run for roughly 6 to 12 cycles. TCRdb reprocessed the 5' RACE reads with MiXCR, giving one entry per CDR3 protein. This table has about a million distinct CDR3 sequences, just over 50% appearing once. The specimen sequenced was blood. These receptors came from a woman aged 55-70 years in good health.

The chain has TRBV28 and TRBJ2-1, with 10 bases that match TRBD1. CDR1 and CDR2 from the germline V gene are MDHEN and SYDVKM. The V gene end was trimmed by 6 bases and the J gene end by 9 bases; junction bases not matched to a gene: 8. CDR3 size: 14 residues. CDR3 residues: CASRRQGAGSEQFF. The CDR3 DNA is TGTGCCAGCAGACGACAGGGGGCCGGGAGTGAGCAGTTCTTC.

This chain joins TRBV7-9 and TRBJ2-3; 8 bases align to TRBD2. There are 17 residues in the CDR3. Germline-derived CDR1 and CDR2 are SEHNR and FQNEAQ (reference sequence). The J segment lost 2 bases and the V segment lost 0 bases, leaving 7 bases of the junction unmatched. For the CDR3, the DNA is TGTGCCAGCAGCTTAGCGGCACTAGCGGCCCTCACAGATACGCAGTATTTT. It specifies CASSLAALAALTDTQYF.

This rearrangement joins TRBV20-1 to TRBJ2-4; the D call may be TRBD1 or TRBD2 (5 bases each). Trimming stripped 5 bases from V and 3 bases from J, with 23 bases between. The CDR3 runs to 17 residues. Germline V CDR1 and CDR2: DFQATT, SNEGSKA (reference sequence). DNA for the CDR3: TGCAGTGCTGGGGCTCGCCCAGGGAGCCAGAACAAAAACATTCAGTACTTC. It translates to CSAGARPGSQNKNIQYF.

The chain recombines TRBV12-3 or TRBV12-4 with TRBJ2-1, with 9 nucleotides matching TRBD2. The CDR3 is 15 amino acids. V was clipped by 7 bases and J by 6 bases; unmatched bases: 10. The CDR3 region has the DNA TGTGCCAGCACCGTAGCGGGAGCAGGGGTCAATGAGCAGTTCTTC. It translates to CASTVAGAGVNEQFF.

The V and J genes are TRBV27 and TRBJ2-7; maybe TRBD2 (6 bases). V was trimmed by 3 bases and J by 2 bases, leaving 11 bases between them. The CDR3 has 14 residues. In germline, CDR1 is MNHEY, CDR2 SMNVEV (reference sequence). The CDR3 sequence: CASSLNPGAYEQYF. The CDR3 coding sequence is TGTGCCAGCAGTTTGAATCCGGGAGCCTACGAGCAGTACTTC.

The DNA for the CDR3 is TGTGCCAGCAGCTCGCCTAGCGGACGCACAGATACGCAGTATTTT. Translation gives CASSSPSGRTDTQYF. The V gene is TRBV7-2, the J gene TRBJ2-3, with 7 bases lining up with TRBD2. V was clipped by 4 bases and J by 1 base; unmatched bases: 5. The germline gives CDR1 SGHTA, CDR2 FQGNSA. The CDR3 contains 15 residues.

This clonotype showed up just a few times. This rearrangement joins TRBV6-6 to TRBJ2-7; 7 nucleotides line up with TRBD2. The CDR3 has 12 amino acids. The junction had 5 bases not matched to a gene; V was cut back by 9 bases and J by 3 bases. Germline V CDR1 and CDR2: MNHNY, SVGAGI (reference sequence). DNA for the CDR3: TGTGCCAGTATGGCTAGCGGCTACGAGCAGTACTTC. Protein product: CASMASGYEQYF.